This T cell receptor beta chain was identified during a study of CD8+ T cells in alopecia areata. General study results and limits: An increase in clonality over normal scalp was evident in lesional scalp, especially alopecia totalis/universalis.

This CDR3 region has 13 residues. CDR1 SQVTM and CDR2 ANQGSEA come from the germline V gene. The V segment lost 7 bases and the J segment 2 bases; nucleotides outside the gene matches: 7. Punch biopsies of lesional scalp, plus peripheral blood, were taken from alopecia areata patients. cDNA reverse transcribed from extracted RNA served as the sequencing template. Measured with immunoSEQ multiplex PCR; TCRdb has only the in-frame clones, and not every one. The sample includes more than 200,000 clones, 65% to 70% seen only once; the top ten take about 1.3%. Details on this clone: Its antigen remains unidentified.

This clonotype was sampled from a human donor with alopecia areata. The chain joins TRBV29-1 to TRBJ1-2; 7 nucleotides agree with TRBD1. The sequencing here drew on CD4+ T cells sorted from blood, taken at week 0. The CDR3 sequence is CSGWEGANYGYTF. The CDR3 bases are TGCAGCGGATGGGAGGGGGCCAACTATGGCTACACCTTC.